This TCR beta chain stems from a study of blood T cell repertoires in COVID-19. The CDR3 runs 18 residues. Germline lookup yields CDR1 MDHEN and CDR2 SYDVKM. V lost 6 bases to trimming and J lost 0 bases; unmatched junction nucleotides: 6. Using immunoSEQ multiplex PCR, the repertoire was profiled, and TCRdb retains in-frame clones only, with some absent. The table records more than 80,000 clones, 70% to 80% of them present only once. The clonotype originates from an elderly man with COVID-19, enrolled during active disease. The chain carries TRBV28 and TRBJ2-1; 15 bases agree with TRBD2. Sequences were obtained from peripheral blood. The CDR3: CASSFGLAGGSSYNEQFF. The CDR3 DNA reads as TGTGCCAGCAGCTTCGGACTAGCGGGAGGGAGCTCCTACAATGAGCAGTTCTTC.